Listed below are T cell receptor beta chains from one sample, sequenced in a study of blood T cell repertoires in COVID-19. Assay used: immunoSEQ multiplex PCR; TCRdb lists only in-frame clones, some missing. In the table there are some 270,000 clones, 90% of which are singletons. Sequencing was done on a sample of peripheral blood. Receptors originate from a woman aged 55 to 70 with COVID-19, enrolled during active disease. Both conserved end residues are part of each CDR3. Fields, in order: J gene, clone size, V gene, D gene, CDR3 protein, CDR3 DNA. D genes are given only for firm matches. Rows may omit the clone size; those that give it use once, few, many or a size class.

>TRBJ2-3|NA|TRBV5-1|TRBD1
CASSPGTGKIGQYF
TGCGCCAGCAGCCCGGGGACAGGGAAGATAGGGCAGTATTTT
>TRBJ2-7|NA|TRBV5-6|TRBD2
CASSLGGTNPYEQYF
TGTGCCAGCAGCTTGGGAGGGACTAACCCTTACGAGCAGTACTTC
>TRBJ2-1|NA|TRBV5-1|TRBD2
CASSSNLAGGLNEQFF
TGCGCCAGCAGCTCGAACCTAGCGGGGGGGTTGAATGAGCAGTTCTTC
>TRBJ1-5|NA|TRBV5-6|NA
CACSLAGGNQPQHF
TGTGCCTGCAGCTTGGCAGGGGGCAATCAGCCCCAGCATTTT
>TRBJ2-2|NA|TRBV10-3|TRBD1
CAISDRGPGELFF
TGTGCCATCAGCGACAGGGGGCCCGGGGAGCTGTTTTTT
>TRBJ2-5|NA|TRBV3-1/TRBV3-2|NA
CASSQRGDLETQYF
TGTGCCAGCAGCCAGCGTGGTGATCTGGAGACCCAGTACTTC
>TRBJ1-3|NA|TRBV29-1|NA
CSVAVWAGNTIYF
TGCAGCGTGGCGGTCTGGGCTGGAAACACCATATATTTT
>TRBJ1-5|NA|TRBV19|TRBD1
CASSQGVQPQHF
TGTGCCAGTAGTCAGGGGGTACAGCCCCAGCATTTT
>TRBJ1-1|NA|TRBV29-1|NA
CSVNRDPNTEAFF
TGCAGCGTAAACAGGGACCCGAACACTGAAGCTTTCTTT
>TRBJ2-1|NA|TRBV19|NA
CASSGQYNEQFF
TGTGCCAGTAGCGGACAGTACAATGAGCAGTTCTTC
>TRBJ2-2|few|TRBV5-4|NA
CASTSWWGGPNTGELFF
TGTGCCAGCACCAGTTGGTGGGGGGGGCCGAACACCGGGGAGCTGTTTTTT
>TRBJ2-3|NA|TRBV5-3|NA
CARSLGGERADTQYF
TGTGCCAGAAGCTTGGGAGGTGAAAGAGCAGATACGCAGTATTTT
>TRBJ2-4|NA|TRBV6-5|NA
CASRNILNGIQYF
TGTGCCAGCAGGAATATACTAAACGGCATTCAGTACTTC
>TRBJ2-3|once|TRBV6-5|NA
CASRSNRHRTDTQYF
TGTGCCAGCAGATCTAACAGGCACCGCACAGATACGCAGTATTTT
>TRBJ2-2|NA|TRBV5-1|TRBD1
CASRAGTDYTGELFF
TGCGCCAGCAGGGCTGGGACAGACTACACCGGGGAGCTGTTTTTT
>TRBJ2-4|NA|TRBV19|TRBD1
CASHDRGAKNIQYF
TGTGCCAGTCACGACAGGGGCGCCAAAAACATTCAGTACTTC
>TRBJ1-5|NA|TRBV2|NA
CASSEARSNQPQHF
TGTGCCAGCAGTGAAGCGCGGAGCAATCAGCCCCAGCATTTT
>TRBJ1-1|NA|TRBV6-2/TRBV6-3|NA
CASSRGDQVRAFF
TGTGCCAGCAGTCGGGGGGACCAGGTGAGGGCTTTCTTT
>TRBJ1-1|NA|TRBV7-3|NA
CASSPNRADNEAFF
TGTGCCAGCAGCCCAAACAGGGCCGACAATGAAGCTTTCTTT
>TRBJ1-2|NA|TRBV9|NA
CASSPDLAFYGYTF
TGTGCCAGCAGCCCGGACCTAGCATTCTATGGCTACACCTTC
>TRBJ1-6|NA|TRBV6-5|NA
CASSWGTSSYNSPLHF
TGTGCCAGCAGTTGGGGCACAAGCTCCTATAATTCACCCCTCCACTTT
>TRBJ1-2|NA|TRBV19|TRBD1
CASSPFDRGYGYTF
TGTGCCAGTAGTCCTTTCGACAGGGGGTATGGCTACACCTTC
>TRBJ1-2|NA|TRBV27|NA
CASSSRALSYGYTF
TGTGCCAGCAGTAGCAGGGCCCTTTCCTATGGCTACACCTTC
>TRBJ1-5|NA|TRBV10-3|NA
CAIRNGRDQPQHF
TGTGCCATCAGGAATGGCAGGGATCAGCCCCAGCATTTT
>TRBJ1-3|NA|TRBV11-2|NA
CASSHEGGTGNTIYF
TGTGCCAGCAGTCATGAGGGGGGGACTGGAAACACCATATATTTT
>TRBJ2-5|NA|TRBV11-1|TRBD2
CASGIRGGEETQYF
TGTGCCAGCGGTATTCGGGGGGGGGAAGAGACCCAGTACTTC
>TRBJ1-1|NA|TRBV6-2/TRBV6-3|NA
CASNPHGQGRTEAFF
TGTGCCAGCAACCCTCATGGGCAAGGAAGAACTGAAGCTTTCTTT
>TRBJ2-6|NA|TRBV14|NA
CASSLLGPGANVLTF
TGTGCCAGCAGCCTATTGGGGCCTGGGGCCAACGTCCTGACTTTC
>TRBJ2-1|NA|TRBV7-9|NA
CASSLTFSYNEQFF
TGTGCCAGCAGCTTAACTTTCTCCTACAATGAGCAGTTCTTC
>TRBJ1-1|NA|TRBV9|NA
CASSVSPSQNTEAFF
TGTGCCAGCAGCGTATCTCCGTCACAGAACACTGAAGCTTTCTTT
>TRBJ1-6|NA|TRBV7-2|NA
CASSLARLANSPLHF
TGTGCCAGCAGCTTAGCGAGGCTTGCTAATTCACCCCTCCACTTT
>TRBJ2-3|NA|TRBV7-6|NA
CASSLGIGERTDTQYF
TGTGCCAGCAGCCTAGGAATTGGGGAGAGGACAGATACGCAGTATTTT
>TRBJ1-5|NA|TRBV7-9|TRBD1
CASSLGGGQGALGQPQHF
TGTGCCAGCAGCTTAGGAGGGGGACAGGGGGCGCTTGGCCAGCCCCAGCATTTT
>TRBJ2-1|NA|TRBV29-1|TRBD1
CSVARDRGSSYNEQFF
TGCAGCGTGGCCCGAGACAGGGGGAGCTCCTACAATGAGCAGTTCTTC
>TRBJ1-5|NA|TRBV19|NA
CASSPGTNSNQPQHF
TGTGCCAGTAGCCCCGGGACAAATAGCAATCAGCCCCAGCATTTT
>TRBJ1-1|NA|TRBV6-4|NA
CASSAGGVTEAFF
TGTGCCAGCAGTGCTGGGGGGGTCACTGAAGCTTTCTTT
>TRBJ1-5|NA|TRBV7-2|NA
CASSLLRSGNQPQHF
TGTGCCAGCAGCTTACTACGTTCGGGAAATCAGCCCCAGCATTTT
>TRBJ1-2|NA|TRBV6-2/TRBV6-3|TRBD1
CASSPIPGGRYGYTF
TGTGCCAGCAGTCCGATCCCAGGGGGAAGATATGGCTACACCTTC
>TRBJ1-6|NA|TRBV19|NA
CASSIRTSSPLHF
TGTGCCAGTAGCATCCGGACTAGCTCACCCCTCCACTTT
>TRBJ1-4|NA|TRBV4-3|TRBD1
CASSQEWTGGEKLFF
TGCGCCAGCAGCCAAGAATGGACAGGGGGCGAAAAACTGTTTTTT
>TRBJ1-5|once|TRBV4-1|NA
CASSQVTTYSNQPQHF
TGCGCCAGCAGCCAAGTGACGACTTATAGCAATCAGCCCCAGCATTTT
>TRBJ2-6|NA|TRBV5-6|NA
CASSLGPGGRGANVLTF
TGTGCCAGCAGCTTGGGACCGGGCGGGCGTGGAGCCAACGTCCTGACTTTC
>TRBJ2-3|NA|TRBV5-1|TRBD2
CATQLAGARTDTQYF
TGCGCCACCCAACTAGCGGGGGCCCGCACAGATACGCAGTATTTT
>TRBJ1-1|NA|TRBV11-3|NA
CASSLGGGVNTEAFF
TGTGCCAGCAGCTTAGGAGGGGGGGTGAACACTGAAGCTTTCTTT
>TRBJ2-5|NA|TRBV6-2/TRBV6-3|TRBD1
CASSYGRTGQETQYF
TGTGCCAGCAGTTACGGGCGGACAGGCCAAGAGACCCAGTACTTC
>TRBJ1-5|few|TRBV7-2|TRBD1
CASSFDRGNNQPQHF
TGTGCCAGCAGCTTTGACAGGGGCAACAATCAGCCCCAGCATTTT
>TRBJ1-1|NA|TRBV2|TRBD1
CASSEVQGAGDTEAFF
TGTGCCAGCAGTGAAGTACAGGGGGCGGGGGACACTGAAGCTTTCTTT
>TRBJ1-1|NA|TRBV10-3|NA
CAIRTPGQGPDMNTEAFF
TGTGCCATCAGGACACCGGGACAAGGGCCCGATATGAACACTGAAGCTTTCTTT
>TRBJ1-2|NA|TRBV12-3/TRBV12-4|TRBD1
CASSRTGRYGYTF
TGTGCCAGCAGTCGGACAGGGCGCTATGGCTACACCTTC
>TRBJ1-4|NA|TRBV7-2|TRBD1
CASSLQGQGATNEKLFF
TGTGCCAGCAGCTTACAAGGACAGGGGGCGACTAATGAAAAACTGTTTTTT
>TRBJ2-5|NA|TRBV7-2|TRBD2
CASRTGLAGQETQYF
TGTGCCAGCAGAACGGGACTAGCGGGCCAAGAGACCCAGTACTTC
>TRBJ1-2|NA|TRBV5-1|NA
CASSLDRNYGYTF
TGCGCCAGCAGCTTAGACAGAAACTATGGCTACACCTTC
>TRBJ1-4|once|TRBV6-5|TRBD1
CASSYRRDSSEKLFF
TGTGCCAGCAGTTACCGCCGGGACAGTTCGGAAAAACTGTTTTTT
>TRBJ2-2|NA|TRBV5-1|TRBD2
CASSLGSGGSNTGELFF
TGCGCCAGCAGCTTAGGCAGCGGGGGGTCCAACACCGGGGAGCTGTTTTTT
>TRBJ2-2|few|TRBV2|NA
CASSGGPAGELFF
TGTGCCAGCAGCGGGGGACCCGCCGGGGAGCTGTTTTTT